Following are 19 T cell receptor beta chains from one sample sequenced in a study of blood T cell repertoires in COVID-19. Clones were sequenced by immunoSEQ multiplex PCR, and TCRdb holds only the in-frame ones, with some missing. This sample carries about 400,000 clones, 86% of them seen once, and the ten largest clones take about 1.5%. Specimen: peripheral blood. The receptor source for this set is a woman aged 25 to 39 with active or convalescent COVID-19.

The chain joins TRBV27 to TRBJ2-1, with a possible D match to TRBD1 (6 bases). CDR1 and CDR2 (germline): MNHEY, SMNVEV (reference sequence). Between the trimmed V and J ends, which lost 3 bases and 3 bases, there was a span of 15 bases. This CDR3 has 16 amino acids. This CDR3 is CASSFLGQAGYNEQFF. The CDR3 DNA is TGTGCCAGCAGTTTTCTGGGACAAGCTGGCTACAATGAGCAGTTCTTC.

V usage is TRBV10-1 and J usage is TRBJ1-6; 10 nucleotides match TRBD1. V dropped 8 bases and J dropped 7; count of bases not matched to a gene: 2. The germline CDR1 and CDR2 sequences are WNHNN and SYGVQD (reference sequence). The CDR3 loop spans 13 amino acids. This CDR3 reads CASGDRGNSPLHF. CDR3 DNA: TGCGCCAGCGGGGACAGGGGCAATTCACCCCTCCACTTT.

The chain links TRBV6-1 to TRBJ2-1, with 7 bases identical to TRBD1. The V gene end was trimmed by 1 base and the J gene end by 3 bases; junction bases not matched to a gene: 3. The CDR3 totals 15 residues. Germline V gene data show CDR1 as MNHNS and CDR2 as SASEGT. The CDR3 spells CASSEVGGHYNEQFF. In nucleotides, the CDR3 is TGTGCCAGCAGTGAAGTAGGGGGCCACTACAATGAGCAGTTCTTC.

Only a few counts were recorded for this clone. The chain has TRBV6-5 and TRBJ1-2, with D perhaps TRBD1 (6 bases). Germline lookup yields CDR1 MNHEY and CDR2 SVGAGI. Trimming left V 1 base short and J 8 bases short, with 14 bases between. The CDR3 length is 14 residues. CDR3 nucleotide sequence: TGTGCCAGCAGTTACTTTCAGGGGTTGGGAGGCTACACCTTC. It codes for CASSYFQGLGGYTF.

The chain combines TRBV7-2 with TRBJ2-1; 7 bases are a match to TRBD2. The CDR3 extends over 15 amino acids. V shed 5 bases, J shed 4 bases, and the junction held 8 bases outside the gene matches. Germline V gives CDR1 SGHTA, CDR2 FQGNSA. The CDR3 region is CASSPTPSGYNEQFF. The CDR3 DNA reads TGTGCCAGCAGCCCGACCCCTAGCGGATACAATGAGCAGTTCTTC.

V is TRBV5-1 and J is TRBJ2-7, with 9 bases fitting TRBD1. Germline V gives CDR1 SGHRS, CDR2 YFSETQ. The CDR3 is made up of 16 amino acids. The V gene end was trimmed by 1 base and the J gene end by 5 bases; junction bases not matched to a gene: 10. The CDR3 sequence: CASSLRGTGNRNEQYF. CDR3 nucleotide sequence: TGCGCCAGCAGCTTGAGGGGGACAGGGAATCGGAACGAGCAGTACTTC.

Here the CDR3 DNA reads TGTGCCTGGGGAGACAATGAGCAGTTCTTC. Its protein is CAWGDNEQFF. The V gene is TRBV5-4, the J gene TRBJ2-1, with D perhaps TRBD2 (5 bases). Germline V gives CDR1 SGHNT, CDR2 YYREEE (reference sequence). CDR3 length: 10 amino acids. Trimming removed 10 bases at V and 5 bases at J, with 7 bases between.

The chain combines TRBV5-1 with TRBJ2-2, with D perhaps TRBD1 (5 bases). Germline V gene data show CDR1 as SGHRS and CDR2 as YFSETQ. The V gene lost 4 bases and the J gene lost 5 bases, with 12 bases spanning the gap. The CDR3 consists of 14 residues. This CDR3 reads CASSPMGQTGELFF. The CDR3 DNA is TGCGCCAGCAGCCCGATGGGGCAGACCGGGGAGCTGTTTTTT.

The CDR3: CASSEASQGNTEAFF. The DNA for the CDR3 is TGTGCCAGCAGTGAGGCGTCACAGGGGAACACTGAAGCTTTCTTT. This sequence joins TRBV6-1 and TRBJ1-1, with D perhaps TRBD1 (6 bases). V was shortened by 3 bases and J by 1 base, with 12 bases between the two germline ends. In germline, CDR1 is MNHNS, CDR2 SASEGT. The CDR3 has 15 residues.

The chain joins TRBV11-3 to TRBJ2-7; the match to TRBD1 covers 9 bases. V lost 1 base to trimming and J lost 5 bases; unmatched junction nucleotides: 3. The CDR3 is 14 residues long. CDR1 and CDR2 from the germline V gene are SGHNT and YENEEA. The CDR3 region has the DNA TGTGCCAGCAGCTTAGGGGACAGGGACCACGAGCAGTACTTC. Encoded protein: CASSLGDRDHEQYF. The full variable domain, rest sourced from reference TRBV11-3 and TRBJ2-7, is EAGVVQSPRYKIIEKKQPVAFWCNPISGHNTLYWYLQNLGQGPELLIRYENEEAVDDSQLPKDRFSAERLKGVDSTLKIQPAELGDSAVYLCASSLGDRDHEQYFGPGTRLTVT.

V and J are TRBV19 and TRBJ2-7; the D gene is possibly TRBD2 (5 bases). V shed 6 bases and J shed 2 bases, with 11 bases lying between them. The CDR3 is 13 residues long. Germline values: CDR1 LNHDA, CDR2 SQIVND (reference sequence). In DNA form, the CDR3 reads TGTGCCAGTAGCAGTACTAGAACCTACGAGCAGTACTTC. Protein: CASSSTRTYEQYF.

The J gene is TRBJ1-2, the V gene TRBV4-1; D perhaps matches TRBD1 (6 bases). The V end was cut by 3 bases, the J end by 5 bases, with 22 bases between. CDR1 and CDR2 from the germline V gene are MGHRA and YSYEKL. The CDR3 runs to 17 residues. The CDR3 loop reads CASSQAPDTGTPYGYTF. For the CDR3, the DNA is TGCGCCAGCAGCCAGGCCCCCGACACCGGGACACCTTATGGCTACACCTTC.

This rearrangement joins TRBV11-2 to TRBJ1-1, with TRBD1 matching over 11 bases. Germline-derived CDR1 and CDR2 are SGHAT and FQNNGV. V shed 6 bases, J shed 1 base, and the junction held 4 bases outside the gene matches. This CDR3 is built from 15 residues. The CDR3 spells CASSRDRGRNTEAFF. CDR3 DNA: TGTGCCAGCAGTCGGGACAGGGGGAGGAACACTGAAGCTTTCTTT.

The chain combines TRBV19 with TRBJ2-1; 8 bases line up with TRBD2. V lost 5 bases and J lost 2; bases outside the gene matches: 11. Per the germline V gene, CDR1 is LNHDA and CDR2 is SQIVND (reference sequence). The CDR3 is made up of 17 amino acids. The DNA for the CDR3 is TGTGCCAGTAGTCCTATAGCGGGAATGGCCCCCTACAATGAGCAGTTCTTC. Translating gives CASSPIAGMAPYNEQFF.

V and J are TRBV3-1 (or the pseudogene TRBV3-2) and TRBJ1-1; no definite D call. The CDR3 has 13 residues. Trimming pared 3 bases from V and 8 bases from J, leaving 13 bases between. Germline CDR1 reads LGHDT; CDR2 reads YNNKEL (reference sequence). The CDR3 here is CASSQGGPSEAFF. The CDR3 region has the DNA TGTGCCAGCAGCCAGGGCGGGCCTTCGGAAGCTTTCTTT.

The chain uses TRBV4-1 and TRBJ1-1; D uncertain. This CDR3 has 15 amino acids. Germline V gene lookup returns CDR1 MGHRA and CDR2 YSYEKL. Trimming removed 2 bases from V and 1 base from J, with 11 bases in between. CDR3 sequence: CASSQWARENTEAFF. The CDR3 DNA sequence: TGCGCCAGCAGCCAATGGGCCAGAGAGAACACTGAAGCTTTCTTT.

The rearrangement uses TRBV30 and TRBJ1-2, with unresolved D. Germline V gene lookup returns CDR1 GTSNPN and CDR2 SVGIG (reference sequence). Trimming cost V 0 bases and J 0 bases, with 14 bases left between them. There are 16 residues in the CDR3. CDR3 nucleotide sequence: TGTGCCTGGAGTGTACCGGGAACCTTCCCTAACTATGGCTACACCTTC. Translation: CAWSVPGTFPNYGYTF. The full variable domain, rest sourced from reference TRBV30 and TRBJ1-2, is SQTIHQWPATLVQPVGSPLSLECTVEGTSNPNLYWYRQAAGRGLQLLFYSVGIGQISSEVPQNLSASRPQDRQFILSSKKLLLSDSGFYLCAWSVPGTFPNYGYTFGSGTRLTVV.

V and J are TRBV4-2 and TRBJ2-3, with 12 bases that match TRBD2. This CDR3 region has 21 residues. Germline loops: CDR1 LGHNA, CDR2 YNFKEQ. With 0 bases clipped from V and 5 bases from J, the junction kept 18 bases outside the gene matches. DNA for the CDR3: TGTGCCAGCAGCCAAGATTTGGGGCTAGCGGGGGGGCTTGCGTCGTTAGATACGCAGTATTTT. Translated: CASSQDLGLAGGLASLDTQYF.

The chain couples TRBV12-3 or TRBV12-4 to TRBJ1-3; 7 nucleotides agree with TRBD1. The CDR3 is made up of 13 amino acids. The V and J ends lost 5 bases and 4 bases, in that order; junction bases with no gene match: 2. CDR3 protein: CASSTGVGNTIYF. The CDR3 DNA follows: TGTGCCAGCAGTACAGGGGTAGGAAACACCATATATTTT.